These T cell receptor beta chains were read from a single sample in a study of shared clonotypes between healthy human individuals. Repertoires were generated with immunoSEQ multiplex PCR, while TCRdb's copy carries only in-frame clones and drops some. The sample has about 2.3 million clones; 85% to 95% are singletons. The sequenced material came from naive CD4+ T cells from PBMCs. All receptors derive from a man aged 18 to 35 in good health. Some clones in this sample may be carry-over from other donors' samples. Each CDR3 is given with its conserved first and last residue. Each record gives: CDR3 length, J gene, D gene, V gene, clone size, CDR3 protein, CDR3 DNA. A D gene is named only where the DNA matches it firmly. For some rows the clone size is stated as once, few or many, or as a class when expanded; others skip it.

len: 14
j_gene: TRBJ1-4
d_gene: NA
v_gene: TRBV7-2
abundance: NA
CDR3aa: CASSLGRSNEKLFF
CDR3nt: TGTGCCAGCAGCTTAGGACGGAGTAATGAAAAACTGTTTTTT

len: 16
j_gene: TRBJ2-1
d_gene: TRBD2
v_gene: TRBV25-1
abundance: NA
CDR3aa: CASRAGLAGEYNEQFF
CDR3nt: TGTGCCAGCAGGGCAGGGCTAGCGGGAGAGTACAATGAGCAGTTCTTC

len: 15
j_gene: TRBJ2-5
d_gene: NA
v_gene: TRBV11-3
abundance: NA
CDR3aa: CASSLGLWQSETQYF
CDR3nt: TGTGCCAGCAGCTTAGGCTTGTGGCAGTCAGAGACCCAGTACTTC

len: 14
j_gene: TRBJ2-7
d_gene: NA
v_gene: TRBV7-9
abundance: NA
CDR3aa: CASSLSFGSPEQYF
CDR3nt: TGTGCCAGCAGCTTATCCTTCGGCTCCCCGGAGCAGTACTTC

len: 13
j_gene: TRBJ2-5
d_gene: TRBD1
v_gene: TRBV6-1
abundance: NA
CDR3aa: CASRRQGGETQYF
CDR3nt: TGTGCCAGCAGGAGACAGGGGGGAGAGACCCAGTACTTC

len: 13
j_gene: TRBJ2-7
d_gene: NA
v_gene: TRBV5-6
abundance: once
CDR3aa: CASSVIGNYEQYF
CDR3nt: TGTGCCAGCAGCGTGATTGGGAATTACGAGCAGTACTTC

len: 15
j_gene: TRBJ1-1
d_gene: NA
v_gene: TRBV6-6
abundance: NA
CDR3aa: CASRWAGAENTEAFF
CDR3nt: TGTGCCAGCCGCTGGGCGGGGGCAGAGAACACTGAAGCTTTCTTT

len: 17
j_gene: TRBJ1-3
d_gene: NA
v_gene: TRBV28
abundance: NA
CDR3aa: CASSKQQDPTAGNTIYF
CDR3nt: TGTGCCAGCAGCAAGCAGCAGGATCCAACAGCTGGAAACACCATATATTTT

len: 15
j_gene: TRBJ2-2
d_gene: NA
v_gene: TRBV19
abundance: NA
CDR3aa: CASSIGGANTGELFF
CDR3nt: TGTGCCAGTAGTATAGGCGGGGCGAACACCGGGGAGCTGTTTTTT

len: 12
j_gene: TRBJ2-7
d_gene: NA
v_gene: TRBV2
abundance: NA
CDR3aa: CASSEGGYEQYF
CDR3nt: TGTGCCAGCAGTGAAGGGGGTTACGAGCAGTACTTC

len: 15
j_gene: TRBJ1-5
d_gene: NA
v_gene: TRBV18
abundance: NA
CDR3aa: CASSPTPGEYQPQHF
CDR3nt: TGTGCCAGCTCACCAACCCCGGGAGAGTATCAGCCCCAGCATTTT

len: 14
j_gene: TRBJ1-3
d_gene: TRBD1
v_gene: TRBV18
abundance: once
CDR3aa: CASTTGTAGNTIYF
CDR3nt: TGTGCCAGCACAACCGGGACAGCCGGAAACACCATATATTTT

len: 13
j_gene: TRBJ2-7
d_gene: NA
v_gene: TRBV28
abundance: NA
CDR3aa: CARTRDEVSEQYF
CDR3nt: TGTGCCAGAACCCGGGACGAGGTGTCCGAGCAGTACTTC

len: 16
j_gene: TRBJ1-1
d_gene: NA
v_gene: TRBV19
abundance: NA
CDR3aa: CASSILREIGNTEAFF
CDR3nt: TGTGCCAGTAGTATCTTAAGGGAAATAGGGAACACTGAAGCTTTCTTT

len: 13
j_gene: TRBJ2-7
d_gene: NA
v_gene: TRBV10-3
abundance: NA
CDR3aa: CAISEKAGLEQYF
CDR3nt: TGTGCCATCAGTGAGAAGGCAGGGCTCGAGCAGTACTTC

len: 13
j_gene: TRBJ1-2
d_gene: NA
v_gene: TRBV5-6
abundance: once
CDR3aa: CASSSGAHYGYTF
CDR3nt: TGTGCCAGCAGCTCGGGGGCTCACTATGGCTACACCTTC

len: 14
j_gene: TRBJ1-1
d_gene: NA
v_gene: TRBV5-8
abundance: NA
CDR3aa: CASSLLGEDTEAFF
CDR3nt: TGTGCCAGCAGCTTGCTCGGGGAGGACACTGAAGCTTTCTTT

len: 15
j_gene: TRBJ1-2
d_gene: NA
v_gene: TRBV5-1
abundance: NA
CDR3aa: CASTPGPGENYGYTF
CDR3nt: TGCGCCAGCACCCCGGGTCCAGGGGAAAACTATGGCTACACCTTC

len: 13
j_gene: TRBJ1-1
d_gene: NA
v_gene: TRBV29-1
abundance: NA
CDR3aa: CSVEWAQSREAFF
CDR3nt: TGCAGCGTTGAATGGGCCCAGTCGAGGGAAGCTTTCTTT

len: 15
j_gene: TRBJ2-3
d_gene: NA
v_gene: TRBV18
abundance: NA
CDR3aa: CASSPLATSTDTQYF
CDR3nt: TGTGCCAGCTCACCGTTGGCGACCAGCACAGATACGCAGTATTTT

len: 14
j_gene: TRBJ1-3
d_gene: NA
v_gene: TRBV6-5
abundance: NA
CDR3aa: CASSYSISGNTIYF
CDR3nt: TGTGCCAGCAGTTACTCGATATCTGGAAACACCATATATTTT

len: 15
j_gene: TRBJ2-5
d_gene: TRBD1
v_gene: TRBV11-2
abundance: once
CDR3aa: CASSLVGQLQETQYF
CDR3nt: TGTGCCAGCAGCTTAGTGGGACAGCTCCAAGAGACCCAGTACTTC

len: 12
j_gene: TRBJ2-7
d_gene: NA
v_gene: TRBV7-2
abundance: NA
CDR3aa: CASSLPPYEQYF
CDR3nt: TGTGCCAGCAGCTTACCCCCTTACGAGCAGTACTTC

len: 15
j_gene: TRBJ1-2
d_gene: NA
v_gene: TRBV19
abundance: NA
CDR3aa: CASSPRQGWDYGYTF
CDR3nt: TGTGCCAGTAGTCCCCGACAAGGCTGGGACTATGGCTACACCTTC

len: 12
j_gene: TRBJ1-2
d_gene: NA
v_gene: TRBV29-1
abundance: NA
CDR3aa: CSVVIPGQGYTF
CDR3nt: TGCAGCGTTGTAATCCCAGGGCAGGGCTACACCTTC

len: 16
j_gene: TRBJ2-2
d_gene: TRBD2
v_gene: TRBV28
abundance: NA
CDR3aa: CASSSRLAEEGGELFF
CDR3nt: TGTGCCAGCAGTTCCCGACTAGCGGAAGAAGGAGGGGAGCTGTTTTTT

len: 13
j_gene: TRBJ2-3
d_gene: NA
v_gene: TRBV7-6
abundance: once
CDR3aa: CASSDDSAPTQYF
CDR3nt: TGTGCCAGCAGCGATGACAGCGCCCCCACGCAGTATTTT

len: 13
j_gene: TRBJ2-5
d_gene: NA
v_gene: TRBV6-1
abundance: NA
CDR3aa: CASARGLRETQYF
CDR3nt: TGTGCCAGCGCTCGAGGCCTGAGGGAGACCCAGTACTTC